This TCR beta chain was obtained from a study of response to subunit inactivated influenza vaccine. Findings and caveats of the study: It was suggested by the authors that few new T cells are recruited by each seasonal influenza vaccination.

TCRdb re-called the RT-PCR reads through MiXCR, storing one row per CDR3 protein. The table includes some 800,000 distinct CDR3 sequences, around 20% detected once. This clonotype was seen more than once but under ten times. Its specificity is not known. CDR1 and CDR2 (germline): DFQATT, SNEGSKA (reference sequence). The ends were cut back, 0 bases at V and 7 bases at J, with 19 bases in the middle. The CDR3 length is 16 residues. The sample in question was PBMCs from blood, obtained about 5 days after vaccination. This receptor was identified in a man aged 50 to 59 who received an inactivated influenza vaccine. V and J are TRBV20-1 and TRBJ1-3; D might be TRBD1 (6 bases). The CDR3 nucleotides are TGCAGTGCTAGAGAACCCCAGGACAGAGGTTGGAACACCATATATTTT. Translating gives CSAREPQDRGWNTIYF.